The 20 T cell receptor beta chains below come from one sample, sequenced in a study of blood T cells in healthy people across ages. A second PCR of 7 to 11 cycles used a sample-barcoded 5' primer and a J-beta primer mix. TCRdb passed the 5' RACE reads through MiXCR, listing each CDR3 protein once. The sample includes 600,000 or so distinct CDR3 sequences, 25% to 30% of them seen just once. Sequencing input: blood. These receptors originate from a woman aged 80 or over in good health.

As to this clonotype: Since a much larger clone is just one base distant, this may be a read error. The chain employs TRBV2 and TRBJ1-1, with 9 bases lining up with TRBD1. CDR1 is SNHLY, CDR2 FYNNEI, per germline. The CDR3 extends over 15 amino acids. Trimming at V came to 7 bases and at J to 9 bases, leaving 15 bases not matched to a gene. The DNA for the CDR3 is TGTGCCAGCACGGACAGGGGATTCTTGATGACTAAAGCTTTCTTT. Translation: CASTDRGFLMTKAFF.

There are many counts of this clonotype. For the CDR3, the DNA is TGCAGTGCGGAGCCCGGGGGGGCCAGTCCCTACAATGAGCAGTTCTTC. Encoded protein: CSAEPGGASPYNEQFF. The chain has TRBV20-1 and TRBJ2-1, with 8 bases that match TRBD2. J was trimmed by 2 bases and V by 6 bases; bases with no gene match: 12. Germline V CDR1 and CDR2: DFQATT, SNEGSKA (reference sequence). This CDR3 comprises 16 residues.

V is TRBV20-1 and J is TRBJ2-1, with D perhaps matching TRBD2 (6 bases). The better agreement between TRBJ2-7 and the DNA end casts doubt on the J call. The CDR3 spans 16 residues. Per the germline V gene, CDR1 is DFQATT and CDR2 is SNEGSKA (reference sequence). DNA for the CDR3: TGCAGTGCCCTCACCGGGGACTCGAGCTCCTACAATGAGCAGTACTTC. Residues: CSALTGDSSSYNEQYF.

This clonotype was recorded many times. This chain links TRBV12-3 or TRBV12-4 with TRBJ2-7; 7 nucleotides agree with TRBD1. The CDR3 has 14 amino acids. J lost 5 bases, V lost 3 bases, and 7 bases had no gene match. The CDR3 sequence is CASSFSRGTNEQYF. For the CDR3, the DNA is TGTGCCAGCAGTTTTAGCAGGGGGACCAACGAGCAGTACTTC.

The V call is TRBV21-1, the J call TRBJ2-6; TRBD1 was called by the table and not checked on the DNA. TRBV21-1 has pseudogene status. The CDR3 is 21 amino acids. CDR3 amino acids: CASSKGMFYWVRGPGANVLTF. The CDR3 DNA sequence: TGTGCCAGCAGCAAAGGAATGTTTTATTGGGTCAGGGGACCTGGGGCCAACGTCCTGACTTTC.

This clonotype was observed many times. The rearrangement uses TRBV30 and TRBJ2-1, with D unclear. Germline lookup yields CDR1 GTSNPN and CDR2 SVGIG (reference sequence). V lost 7 bases to trimming and J lost 0 bases, with 16 bases between them. CDR3 length: 15 residues. The CDR3 loop is CAFTTGRSSYNEQFF. The CDR3 nucleotides read TGTGCCTTTACTACTGGACGGTCCTCCTACAATGAGCAGTTCTTC. The full variable domain, rest sourced from reference TRBV30 and TRBJ2-1, is SQTIHQWPATLVQPVGSPLSLECTVEGTSNPNLYWYRQAAGRGLQLLFYSVGIGQISSEVPQNLSASRPQDRQFILSSKKLLLSDSGFYLCAFTTGRSSYNEQFFGPGTRLTVL.

This clonotype was detected many times. This chain uses TRBV20-1 with TRBJ2-3; perhaps D is TRBD1 or TRBD2 (6 bases each). The CDR3 is 15 amino acids. Trimming stripped 3 bases from V and 0 bases from J, with 13 bases between. CDR1 DFQATT and CDR2 SNEGSKA come from the germline V gene (reference sequence). This CDR3 is CSARVGGGSTDTQYF. CDR3 coding DNA: TGCAGTGCTAGGGTCGGGGGCGGTAGCACAGATACGCAGTATTTT.

The J gene is TRBJ2-7, the V gene TRBV28, with 9 bases matching TRBD1. The V and J ends lost 7 bases and 2 bases, in that order; junction bases with no gene match: 6. The CDR3 runs to 14 residues. Looked up from germline, CDR1 is MDHEN and CDR2 is SYDVKM. The CDR3 bases are TGTGCCAGCACCGCACAGGGGGCGGCCTACGAGCAGTACTTC. It yields the protein CASTAQGAAYEQYF.

This clonotype occurred many times. The rearrangement joins TRBV3-1 to TRBJ2-5; the D call may be TRBD1 or TRBD2 (5 bases each). The CDR3 loop spans 15 amino acids. Trimming cost V 4 bases and J 2 bases, with 14 bases left between them. Germline lookup yields CDR1 LGHDT and CDR2 YNNKEL (reference sequence). The CDR3 region is CASSLFGTEQETQYF. CDR3 DNA: TGTGCCAGCAGCCTATTCGGGACCGAGCAAGAGACCCAGTACTTC.

This clonotype has ten or more counts. A much larger clone differs by one base, so this may be a read error. The V gene is TRBV20-1, the J gene TRBJ2-5, with 8 bases that match TRBD1. There are 14 residues in the CDR3. After removal of 6 bases from V and 5 bases from J, the junction contained 11 bases not matched to a gene. Germline V CDR1 and CDR2: DFQATT, SNEGSKA (reference sequence). In DNA, the CDR3 is TGCAGTGCCGAGAATCGACAGGGGCGGGAGACCCAGTACTTC. This translates into CSAENRQGRETQYF.

There are many counts of this clonotype. This chain links TRBV30 with TRBJ2-7; D gene unclear. This CDR3 contains 11 residues. Germline CDR1 GTSNPN, CDR2 SVGIG (reference sequence). The V gene lost 0 bases and the J gene lost 5 bases, with 5 bases spanning the gap. CDR3: CAWSVLHEQYF. Written as DNA, the CDR3 is TGTGCCTGGAGTGTACTGCACGAGCAGTACTTC.

This clonotype was found many times. The V call is TRBV13, the J call TRBJ2-7; 7 bases are shared with TRBD1. CDR1 is PRHDT and CDR2 is FYEKMQ in the germline V gene (reference sequence). J lost 5 bases, V lost 5 bases, and 9 bases had no gene match. The CDR3 has 14 residues. The DNA for the CDR3 is TGTGCCAGCAGCCACAGGGGTTTTGTCCACGAGCAGTACTTC. Translation gives CASSHRGFVHEQYF.

This clonotype came up a few times. The V and J genes are TRBV9 and TRBJ2-5; TRBD2 matches at 8 bases. V lost 4 bases to trimming and J lost 11 bases; unmatched junction nucleotides: 22. Germline CDR1 and CDR2: SGDLS and YYNGEE. The CDR3 loop spans 17 amino acids. CDR3 sequence reads: CASSPSGAGGLYNEQYF. CDR3 DNA: TGTGCCAGCAGCCCAAGTGGGGCGGGGGGACTCTACAATGAGCAGTACTTC.

The chain carries TRBV27 and TRBJ2-7; 9 bases line up with TRBD1. Germline V gene lookup returns CDR1 MNHEY and CDR2 SMNVEV (reference sequence). The CDR3 totals 14 residues. The V and J ends lost 9 bases and 7 bases, in that order; junction bases with no gene match: 13. The CDR3 region is CASRDRQGGYEQYF. CDR3 coding DNA: TGTGCCAGTAGGGACCGACAGGGGGGTTATGAGCAGTACTTC.

This clonotype was recorded a few times. A much more abundant neighbour one base away suggests this may be a read error. The chain is built from TRBV20-1 and TRBJ2-7; 10 nucleotides agree with TRBD2. The J segment lost 3 bases and the V segment lost 3 bases, leaving 14 bases of the junction unmatched. Per the germline V gene, CDR1 is DFQATT and CDR2 is SNEGSKA (reference sequence). The CDR3 sequence is 17 residues long. The CDR3 loop reads CSARGDRASGGGYEQYF. The DNA of the CDR3 is TGCAGTGCTAGGGGCGACCGGGCTAGCGGGGGTGGCTACGAGCAGTACTTC.

This chain uses TRBV12-3 or TRBV12-4 with TRBJ2-7; D gene ambiguous. The closer fit of TRBJ2-5 to the DNA end suggests the J call may be wrong. The CDR3 is 13 amino acids. The CDR3 DNA reads as TGTGCCAGCAGTACCGCTTGGCGGGAGACCCAGTACTTC. Encoded protein: CASSTAWRETQYF.

This clonotype has just a few counts. The DNA of the CDR3 is TGTGCCAGCAGCTCGACAAGGACAGCGAACACCGGGGAGCTGTTTTTT. It encodes CASSSTRTANTGELFF. This chain connects TRBV7-2 to TRBJ2-2, with D maybe TRBD1 (6 bases). This CDR3 region has 16 residues. Trimming removed 4 bases at V and 0 bases at J, with 12 bases between. Looked up from germline, CDR1 is SGHTA and CDR2 is FQGNSA.

This clonotype has at least ten counts. The chain carries TRBV28 and TRBJ2-5, with D perhaps given as TRBD1 or TRBD2 (5 bases each). Germline CDR1 MDHEN, CDR2 SYDVKM. The CDR3 length is 14 residues. The V gene lost 7 bases and the J gene lost 7 bases, with 19 bases spanning the gap. CDR3 nucleotide sequence: TGTGCCAGCAATTCCGGGACGCTCCTGGGGACCCAGTACTTC. It translates to CASNSGTLLGTQYF.

This rearrangement joins TRBV20-1 to TRBJ2-7, with 11 nucleotides matching TRBD2. CDR3 length: 15 amino acids. After removal of 1 base from V and 5 bases from J, the junction contained 7 bases not matched to a gene. From germline, CDR1 is DFQATT and CDR2 SNEGSKA (reference sequence). In DNA, the CDR3 is TGCAGTGCTAGAGCTAGCGGGGGGTACTACAACGAGCAGTACTTC. Translated, it gives CSARASGGYYNEQYF.

CDR3 loop: CAWSVRQAFLGRVLTF. CDR3 nucleotides: TGTGCCTGGAGTGTTCGTCAGGCGTTCTTAGGTAGGGTCCTGACTTTC. The V and J genes are TRBV30 and TRBJ2-6; no clear D. Germline CDR1 reads GTSNPN; CDR2 reads SVGIG (reference sequence). V shed 0 bases and J shed 13 bases, with 22 bases lying between them. This CDR3 contains 16 residues.